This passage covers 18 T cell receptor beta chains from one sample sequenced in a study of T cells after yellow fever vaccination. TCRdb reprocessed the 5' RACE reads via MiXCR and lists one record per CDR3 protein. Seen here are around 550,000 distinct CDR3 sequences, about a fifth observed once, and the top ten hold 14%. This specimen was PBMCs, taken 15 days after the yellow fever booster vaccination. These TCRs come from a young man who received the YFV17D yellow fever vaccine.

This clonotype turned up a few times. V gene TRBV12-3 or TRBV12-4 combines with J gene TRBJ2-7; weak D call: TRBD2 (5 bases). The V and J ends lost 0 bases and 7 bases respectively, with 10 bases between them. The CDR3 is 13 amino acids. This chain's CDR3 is CASSLAGAREQYF. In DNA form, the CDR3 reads TGTGCCAGCAGTTTAGCGGGAGCGCGGGAGCAGTACTTC.

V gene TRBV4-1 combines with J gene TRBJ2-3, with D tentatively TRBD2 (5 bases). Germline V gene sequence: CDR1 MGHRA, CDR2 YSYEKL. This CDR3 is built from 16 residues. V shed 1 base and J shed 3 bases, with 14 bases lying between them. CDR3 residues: CASSQGFGKGTDTQYF. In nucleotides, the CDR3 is TGCGCCAGCAGCCAAGGTTTCGGGAAGGGAACAGATACGCAGTATTTT.

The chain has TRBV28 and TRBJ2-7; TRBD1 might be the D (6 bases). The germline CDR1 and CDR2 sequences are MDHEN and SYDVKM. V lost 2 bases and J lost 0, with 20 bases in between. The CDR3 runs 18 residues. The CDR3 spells CASSLGNLHRVDSYEQYF. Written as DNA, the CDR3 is TGTGCCAGCAGTTTAGGAAACCTGCACAGGGTCGACTCCTACGAGCAGTACTTC. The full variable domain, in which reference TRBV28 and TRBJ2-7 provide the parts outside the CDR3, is DVKVTQSSRYLVKRTGEKVFLECVQDMDHENMFWYRQDPGLGLRLIYFSYDVKMKEKGDIPEGYSVSREKKERFSLILESASTNQTSMYLCASSLGNLHRVDSYEQYFGPGTRLTVT.

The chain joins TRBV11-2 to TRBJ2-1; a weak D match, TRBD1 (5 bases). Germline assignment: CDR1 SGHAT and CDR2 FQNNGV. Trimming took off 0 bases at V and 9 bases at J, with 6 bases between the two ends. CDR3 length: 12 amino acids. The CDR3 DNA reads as TGTGCCAGCAGCTTAGAGGACATTGAGCAGTTCTTC. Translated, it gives CASSLEDIEQFF.

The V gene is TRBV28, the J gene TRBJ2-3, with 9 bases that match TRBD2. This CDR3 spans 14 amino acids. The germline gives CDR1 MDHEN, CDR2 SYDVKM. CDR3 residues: CATLSGSFEDTQYF. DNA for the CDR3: TGTGCGACCCTTAGCGGGAGTTTCGAAGATACGCAGTATTTT. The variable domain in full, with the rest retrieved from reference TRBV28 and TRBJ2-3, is DVKVTQSSRYLVKRTGEKVFLECVQDMDHENMFWYRQDPGLGLRLIYFSYDVKMKEKGDIPEGYSVSREKKERFSLILESASTNQTSMYLCATLSGSFEDTQYFGPGTRLTVL.

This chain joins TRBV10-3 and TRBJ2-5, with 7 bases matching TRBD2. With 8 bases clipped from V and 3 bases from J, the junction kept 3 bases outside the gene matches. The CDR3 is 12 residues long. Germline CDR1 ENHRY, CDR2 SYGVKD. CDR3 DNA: TGTGCCATCGCTAGCGGTGAAGAGACCCAGTACTTC. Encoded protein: CAIASGEETQYF.

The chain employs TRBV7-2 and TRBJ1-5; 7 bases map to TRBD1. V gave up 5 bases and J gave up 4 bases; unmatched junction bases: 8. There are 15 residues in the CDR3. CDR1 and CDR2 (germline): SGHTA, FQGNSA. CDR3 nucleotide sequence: TGTGCCAGCAGCACACAGGGACAGCTAAATCAGCCCCAGCATTTT. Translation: CASSTQGQLNQPQHF.

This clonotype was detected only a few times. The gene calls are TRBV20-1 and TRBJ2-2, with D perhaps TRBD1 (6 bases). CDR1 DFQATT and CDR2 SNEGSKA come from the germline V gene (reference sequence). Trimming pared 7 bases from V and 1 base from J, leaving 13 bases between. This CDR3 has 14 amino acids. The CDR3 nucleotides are TGCAGTGTCCGAACAGGGAGGAACACCGGGGAGCTGTTTTTT. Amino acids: CSVRTGRNTGELFF.

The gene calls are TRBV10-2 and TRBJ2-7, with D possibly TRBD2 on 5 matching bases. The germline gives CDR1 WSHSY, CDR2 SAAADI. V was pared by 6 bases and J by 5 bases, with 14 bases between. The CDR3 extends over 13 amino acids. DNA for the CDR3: TGCGCCAGCAGAGATCCACTCGGGAACGAGCAGTACTTC. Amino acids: CASRDPLGNEQYF.

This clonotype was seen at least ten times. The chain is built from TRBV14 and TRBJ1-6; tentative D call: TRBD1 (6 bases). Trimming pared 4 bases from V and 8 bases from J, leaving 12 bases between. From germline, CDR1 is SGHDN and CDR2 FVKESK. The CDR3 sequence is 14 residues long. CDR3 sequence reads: CASSRGGGHSPLHF. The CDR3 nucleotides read TGTGCCAGCAGCCGGGGCGGGGGGCATTCACCCCTCCACTTT.

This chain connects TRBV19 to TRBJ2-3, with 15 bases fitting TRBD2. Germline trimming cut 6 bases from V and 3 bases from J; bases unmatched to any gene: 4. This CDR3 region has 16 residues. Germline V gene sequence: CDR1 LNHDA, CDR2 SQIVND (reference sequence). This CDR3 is CASRGLAGGATDTQYF. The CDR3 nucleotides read TGTGCCAGTAGGGGACTAGCGGGAGGAGCGACAGATACGCAGTATTTT.

CDR3 region: CASRRLLAGEGHEQYF. The CDR3 nucleotides read TGTGCCAGCAGGCGACTCTTAGCGGGAGAAGGCCACGAGCAGTACTTC. V is TRBV7-2 and J is TRBJ2-7, with 9 bases that match TRBD2. The CDR3 is 16 amino acids. The V gene's germline CDR1 is SGHTA and CDR2 FQGNSA. V was clipped by 6 bases and J by 5 bases; unmatched bases: 14.

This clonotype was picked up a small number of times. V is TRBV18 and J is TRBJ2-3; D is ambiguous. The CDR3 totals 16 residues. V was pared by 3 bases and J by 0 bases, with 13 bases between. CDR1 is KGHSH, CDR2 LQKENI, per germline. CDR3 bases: TGTGCCAGCTCACCGGACGAAGCACTAAGCACAGATACGCAGTATTTT. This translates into CASSPDEALSTDTQYF.

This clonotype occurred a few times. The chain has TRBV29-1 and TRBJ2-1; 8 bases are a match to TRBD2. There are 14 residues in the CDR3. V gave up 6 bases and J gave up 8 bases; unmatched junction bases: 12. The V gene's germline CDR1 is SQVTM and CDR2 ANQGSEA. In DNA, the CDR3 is TGCAGCGTCGAGGGGGGACTAGGGTTGCATGAGCAGTTCTTC. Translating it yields CSVEGGLGLHEQFF.

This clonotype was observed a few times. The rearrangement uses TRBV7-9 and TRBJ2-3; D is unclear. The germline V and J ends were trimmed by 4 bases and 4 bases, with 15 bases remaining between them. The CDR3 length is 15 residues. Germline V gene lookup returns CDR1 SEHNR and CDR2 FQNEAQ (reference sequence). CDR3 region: CASSSPGLGPDTQYF. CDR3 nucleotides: TGTGCCAGCAGCTCCCCCGGGCTCGGCCCAGATACGCAGTATTTT.

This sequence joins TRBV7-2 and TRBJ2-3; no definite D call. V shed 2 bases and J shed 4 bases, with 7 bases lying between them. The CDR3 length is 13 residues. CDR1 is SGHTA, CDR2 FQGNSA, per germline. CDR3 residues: CASSLNGADTQYF. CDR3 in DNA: TGTGCCAGCAGCTTAAACGGAGCAGATACGCAGTATTTT.

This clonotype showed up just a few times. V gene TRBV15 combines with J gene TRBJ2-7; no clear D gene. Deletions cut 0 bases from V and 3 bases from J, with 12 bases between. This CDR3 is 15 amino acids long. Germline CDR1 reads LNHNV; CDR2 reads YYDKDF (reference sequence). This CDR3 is CATSREKQTLYEQYF. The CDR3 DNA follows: TGTGCCACCAGCAGAGAGAAACAAACCCTCTACGAGCAGTACTTC.

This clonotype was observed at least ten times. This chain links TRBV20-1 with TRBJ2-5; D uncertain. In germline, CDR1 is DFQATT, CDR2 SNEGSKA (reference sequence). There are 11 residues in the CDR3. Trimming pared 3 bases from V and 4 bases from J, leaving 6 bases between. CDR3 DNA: TGCAGTGCTAGGGTTTTAGAGACCCAGTACTTC. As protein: CSARVLETQYF.